This T cell receptor (beta chain) emerged from a study of T-cell reconstitution after alpha-beta-depleted transplantation in children. Germline lookup yields CDR1 DFQATT and CDR2 SNEGSKA (reference sequence). V trimming: 3 bases; J trimming: 10 bases; junction bases outside the gene matches: 9. This CDR3 is built from 14 residues. There are many counts of this clonotype. Preparation of the TCRbeta library involved a method that used unique molecular identifiers. TCRdb passed the PCR reads through MiXCR, listing each CDR3 protein once. The sample shows approximately 83,000 distinct CDR3 sequences, 7% to 9% of them seen only once.

V and J are TRBV20-1 and TRBJ2-1; TRBD2 matches 10 bases. The receptor comes from a human donor who donated a stem cell graft to a child with congenital amegakaryocytic thrombocytopenia. The sample here was PBMCs from the stem cell graft donor, taken from the stem cell graft. The chain's CDR3 is CSASGLAGAAEQFF. In DNA, the CDR3 is TGCAGTGCTAGTGGGCTAGCGGGAGCCGCCGAGCAGTTCTTC.